The TCR beta chain described here comes from a study of T cell repertoires in cytomegalovirus infection. About the study: Recently identified HLA-C-restricted CMV epitopes and well-studied HLA-B-restricted CMV epitopes were used by the study. Both CMV infection and a matching HLA type were indicated by public TCR beta signatures.

Overall study results and limits: It was HLA-C-restricted CMV-specific TCR beta clonotypes that dominated the response ex vivo. Summed public TCR beta family frequency identified CMV carriers bearing the relevant HLA.

Using its own MiXCR run on the reads, TCRdb lists one record per CDR3 protein. The table has 300,000 or so distinct CDR3 sequences, approximately 25% seen once. This clonotype has ten or more counts. Its specificity is not known. Trimming removed 7 bases at V and 2 bases at J, with 17 bases between. The CDR3 has 15 amino acids. Germline V lookup: CDR1 SGHTA, CDR2 FQGNSA. The starting material was cultured PBMCs, obtained from culture after CMV antigen stimulation. The V and J genes are TRBV7-2 and TRBJ2-5; perhaps D is TRBD1 or TRBD2 (6 bases each). The TCR was taken from a human donor in good health (CMV status not recorded). Some clones in this sample may be carry-over from other donors' samples. The DNA of the CDR3 is TGTGCCAGCACCCAAGGGGGTGCGGGGCAAGAGACCCAGTACTTC. This codes for CASTQGGAGQETQYF.